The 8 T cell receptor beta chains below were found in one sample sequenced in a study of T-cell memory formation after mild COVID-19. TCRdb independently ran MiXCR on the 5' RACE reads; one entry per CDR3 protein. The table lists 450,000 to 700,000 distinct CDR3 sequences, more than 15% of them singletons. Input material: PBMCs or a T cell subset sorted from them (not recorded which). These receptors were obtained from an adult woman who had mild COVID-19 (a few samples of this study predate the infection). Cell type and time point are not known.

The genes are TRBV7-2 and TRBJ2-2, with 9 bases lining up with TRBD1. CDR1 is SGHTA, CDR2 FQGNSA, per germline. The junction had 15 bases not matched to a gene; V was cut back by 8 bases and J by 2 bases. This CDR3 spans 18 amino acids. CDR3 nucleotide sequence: TGTGCCAGCCTATGGCCCCCCGGGACAGGGAATAACACCGGGGAGCTGTTTTTT. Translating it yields CASLWPPGTGNNTGELFF. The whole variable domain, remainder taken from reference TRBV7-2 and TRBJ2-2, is GAGVSQSPSNKVTEKGKDVELRCDPISGHTALYWYRQSLGQGLEFLIYFQGNSAPDKSGLPSDRFSAERTGGSVSTLTIQRTQQEDSAVYLCASLWPPGTGNNTGELFFGEGSRLTVL.

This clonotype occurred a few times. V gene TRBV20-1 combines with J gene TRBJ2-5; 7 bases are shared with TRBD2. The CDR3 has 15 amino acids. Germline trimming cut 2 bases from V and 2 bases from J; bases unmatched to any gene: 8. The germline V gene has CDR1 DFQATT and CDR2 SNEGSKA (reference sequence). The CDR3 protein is CSARRGRGGQETQYF. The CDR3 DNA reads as TGCAGTGCTAGAAGGGGACGGGGAGGGCAAGAGACCCAGTACTTC.

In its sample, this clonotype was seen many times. For the CDR3, the DNA is TGTGCCAGCAGCGTAAGGGGGCAGCAGCCCCAGCATTTT. This encodes CASSVRGQQPQHF. The V call is TRBV7-2, the J call TRBJ1-5; the match to TRBD1 covers 7 bases. From germline, CDR1 is SGHTA and CDR2 FQGNSA. The CDR3 length is 13 residues. Trimming took 5 bases from V and 7 from J; bases not matched to a gene: 5. Looking up the rest from reference TRBV7-2 and TRBJ1-5 gives the full variable domain: GAGVSQSPSNKVTEKGKDVELRCDPISGHTALYWYRQSLGQGLEFLIYFQGNSAPDKSGLPSDRFSAERTGGSVSTLTIQRTQQEDSAVYLCASSVRGQQPQHFGDGTRLSIL.

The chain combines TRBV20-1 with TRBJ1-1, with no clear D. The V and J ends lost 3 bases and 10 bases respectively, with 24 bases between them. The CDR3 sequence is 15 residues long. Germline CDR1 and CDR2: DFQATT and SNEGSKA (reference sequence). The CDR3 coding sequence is TGCAGTGCTAGTTCCCAATCGGACCCCCTCGGAAGAGCTTTCTTT. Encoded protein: CSASSQSDPLGRAFF.

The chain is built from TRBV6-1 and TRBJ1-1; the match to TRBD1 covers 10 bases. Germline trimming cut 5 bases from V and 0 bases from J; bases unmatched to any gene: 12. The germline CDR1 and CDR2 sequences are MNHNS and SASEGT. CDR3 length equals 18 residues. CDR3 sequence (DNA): TGTGCCAGCAGTACACGAAGGGACAGGGGTCGGGTGAACACTGAAGCTTTCTTT. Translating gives CASSTRRDRGRVNTEAFF.

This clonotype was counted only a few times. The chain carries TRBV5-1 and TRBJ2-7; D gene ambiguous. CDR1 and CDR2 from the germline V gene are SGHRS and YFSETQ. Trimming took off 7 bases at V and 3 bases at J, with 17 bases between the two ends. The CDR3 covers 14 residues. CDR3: CASADDLLSYEQYF. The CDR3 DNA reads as TGCGCCAGCGCGGATGACCTACTCAGCTACGAGCAGTACTTC.

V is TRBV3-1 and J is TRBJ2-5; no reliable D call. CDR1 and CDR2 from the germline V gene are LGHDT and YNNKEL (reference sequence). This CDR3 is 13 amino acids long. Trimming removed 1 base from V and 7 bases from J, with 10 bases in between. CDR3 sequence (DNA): TGTGCCAGCAGCCAAGGCCAGGCTGCGACCCAGTACTTC. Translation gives CASSQGQAATQYF.

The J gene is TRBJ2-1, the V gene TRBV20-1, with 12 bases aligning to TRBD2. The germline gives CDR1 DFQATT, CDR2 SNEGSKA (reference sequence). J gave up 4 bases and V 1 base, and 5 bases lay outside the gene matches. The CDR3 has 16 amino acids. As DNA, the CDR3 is TGCAGTGCTAGAGCCCCCCTAGCGGGAGGGTACAATGAGCAGTTCTTC. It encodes CSARAPLAGGYNEQFF.